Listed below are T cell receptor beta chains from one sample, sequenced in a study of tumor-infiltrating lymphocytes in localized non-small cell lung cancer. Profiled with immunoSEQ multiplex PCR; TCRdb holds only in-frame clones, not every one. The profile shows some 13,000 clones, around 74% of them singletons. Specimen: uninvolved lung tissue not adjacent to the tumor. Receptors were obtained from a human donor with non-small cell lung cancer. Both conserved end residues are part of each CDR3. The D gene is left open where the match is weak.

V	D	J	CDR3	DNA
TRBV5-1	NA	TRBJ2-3	CASSLQPSSTDTQYF	TGCGCCAGCAGCTTGCAACCGTCAAGCACAGATACGCAGTATTTT
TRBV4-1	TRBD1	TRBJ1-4	CASSQDRGLGEKLFF	TGCGCCAGCAGCCAAGACAGGGGGCTTGGTGAAAAACTGTTTTTT
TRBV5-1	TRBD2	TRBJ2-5	CASSLSRGGEETQYF	TGCGCCAGCAGCTTGTCGAGGGGAGGGGAGGAGACCCAGTACTTC
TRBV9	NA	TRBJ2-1	CASSVVGTPNEQFF	TGTGCCAGCAGCGTAGTCGGGACACCGAATGAGCAGTTCTTC
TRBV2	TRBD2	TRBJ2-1	CASGTSGRGNEQFF	TGTGCCAGCGGGACTAGCGGGAGAGGCAATGAGCAGTTCTTC
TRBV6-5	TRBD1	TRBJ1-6	CASSWTGKSSPLHF	TGTGCCAGCAGTTGGACAGGGAAGTCTTCACCCCTCCACTTT
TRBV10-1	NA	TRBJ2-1	CASSENYNEQFF	TGCGCCAGCAGTGAGAACTACAATGAGCAGTTCTTC
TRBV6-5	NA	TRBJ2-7	CASSPWRDRNEQYF	TGTGCCAGCAGCCCCTGGCGGGATCGGAACGAGCAGTACTTC
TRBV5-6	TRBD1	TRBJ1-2	CASSRTGSGYTF	TGTGCCAGCAGCAGGACAGGGAGTGGCTACACCTTC
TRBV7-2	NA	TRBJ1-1	CASSLRGMNTEAFF	TGTGCCAGCAGCTTAAGGGGGATGAACACTGAAGCTTTCTTT
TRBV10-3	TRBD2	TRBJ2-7	CAIRPGLASYEQYF	TGTGCCATCAGACCCGGACTAGCCTCCTACGAGCAGTACTTC
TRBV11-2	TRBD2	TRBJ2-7	CASSPREGLYEQYF	TGTGCCAGCAGCCCACGGGAGGGCCTGTACGAGCAGTACTTC